A selection of T cell receptor beta chains follows, all from one sample in a study of cytomegalovirus exposure and HLA in healthy donors. Measured with immunoSEQ multiplex PCR; TCRdb has only the in-frame clones, and not every one. The data show 150,000 to 200,000 clones, over 65% seen once. What was sequenced was PBMCs. Every receptor here comes from a woman between 40 and 50 years old in good health and CMV-seropositive. The CDR3 runs from the conserved cysteine through the conserved F or W. D genes are given only for firm matches. A row's size may be missing; if present it is once, few, many or a size class.

abundance | j_gene | d_gene | v_gene | CDR3nt | CDR3aa
. | TRBJ2-3 | . | TRBV5-6 | TGTGCCAGCAACAGGGTTGAGGACACAGATACGCAGTATTTT | CASNRVEDTDTQYF
. | TRBJ2-5 | . | TRBV7-2 | TGTGCCAGCAGCCCCCGGAGTCGGCAAGAGACCCAGTACTTC | CASSPRSRQETQYF
. | TRBJ2-5 | . | TRBV21-1 | TGTGCCAGCAGCGAGTTCCGGGACAGCTTGAAAGAGACCCAGTACTTC | CASSEFRDSLKETQYF
. | TRBJ2-3 | . | TRBV19 | TGTGCCAGTAGAGTTGGGGGAGGAGGCGCAGATACGCAGTATTTT | CASRVGGGGADTQYF
few | TRBJ2-5 | TRBD2 | TRBV9 | TGTGCCAGCAGCGTAGATCGGGGGGGGCAGGAGACCCAGTACTTC | CASSVDRGGQETQYF
. | TRBJ1-2 | . | TRBV25-1 | TGTGCCAGCAGTGAGGGGGGAATAGCTAACTATGGCTACACCTTC | CASSEGGIANYGYTF
. | TRBJ1-1 | . | TRBV6-4 | TGTGCCAGCAGTGGCCAGCCGGGTACTGAAGCTTTCTTT | CASSGQPGTEAFF
few | TRBJ2-1 | . | TRBV7-3 | TGTGCCAGCAGCCCAAAGTCATGGAGGTCCCCATGGAATGAGCAGTTCTTC | CASSPKSWRSPWNEQFF
. | TRBJ1-5 | . | TRBV28 | TGTGCCAGCAGTTCCCCCGGTGACTTCTATCAGCCCCAGAATTTT | CASSSPGDFYQPQNF
. | TRBJ2-3 | . | TRBV7-6 | TGTGCCAGCAGCTTAGGGCAGGGCACAGATACGCAGTATTTT | CASSLGQGTDTQYF
few | TRBJ1-4 | . | TRBV7-9 | TGTGCCAGCAGCTCCCGTTACAGGGAAAAACTGTTTTTT | CASSSRYREKLFF
. | TRBJ1-1 | . | TRBV28 | TGTGCCAGCATCCGGGTACAGGTTAACACTGAAGCTTTCTTT | CASIRVQVNTEAFF
. | TRBJ2-1 | TRBD1 | TRBV5-1 | TGCGCCAGCAGCCCCCCGGGACAGGGGAGCTACAATGAGCAGTTCTTC | CASSPPGQGSYNEQFF
once | TRBJ2-7 | . | TRBV29-1 | TGCAGCGTTGATTCCAGTCAGGAGCAGTACTTC | CSVDSSQEQYF
. | TRBJ1-4 | . | TRBV6-5 | TGTGCCAGCAGCTACAGGGAGGGGTTTAATGAAAAACTGTTTTTT | CASSYREGFNEKLFF
. | TRBJ2-7 | TRBD1 | TRBV5-4 | TGTGCCAGCAGCTCTGGGACAGGGCTGGGGGAGCAGTACTTC | CASSSGTGLGEQYF
. | TRBJ2-3 | TRBD2 | TRBV6-1 | TGTGCCAGCAGGCATAGCGGGGGCACAGATACGCAGTATTTT | CASRHSGGTDTQYF
. | TRBJ2-3 | TRBD2 | TRBV7-3 | TGTGCCAGCAGCTTAACTGGGGCGGGGGGGCCGTCTACGCAGTATTTT | CASSLTGAGGPSTQYF
. | TRBJ1-6 | TRBD1 | TRBV7-9 | TGTGCCAGCAGCCAGGAGACAGGGGGAAATTCACCCCTCCACTTT | CASSQETGGNSPLHF
. | TRBJ1-2 | . | TRBV7-8 | TGTGCCAGCAGCTTAGCGCTGACAGTGAACTATGGCTACACCTTC | CASSLALTVNYGYTF
. | TRBJ2-7 | . | TRBV29-1 | TGCAGCGTTGAGCAGCAGGGCTACGAGCAGTACTTC | CSVEQQGYEQYF
. | TRBJ1-5 | . | TRBV10-3 | TGTGCCATCAGTGAGTCAGGGGAGGGTCAGCCCCAGCATTTT | CAISESGEGQPQHF
. | TRBJ1-5 | . | TRBV5-5 | TGTGCCAGCAGCTTGTCCGGGTATAGCAATCAGCCCCAGCATTTT | CASSLSGYSNQPQHF